Below, 22 T cell receptor beta chains from the same sample are listed, as sequenced in a study of blood T cell repertoires in COVID-19. The data were produced by immunoSEQ multiplex PCR, yet TCRdb's version contains in-frame clones alone and is incomplete. The table includes 100,000 to 120,000 clones, about three quarters detected once. The sample comprised peripheral blood. These receptors all stem from a woman in her forties with acute or convalescent COVID-19.

The V and J genes are TRBV6-5 and TRBJ2-5; tentative D call: TRBD2 (6 bases). CDR3 length: 14 residues. CDR1 and CDR2 from the germline V gene are MNHEY and SVGAGI. V shed 4 bases and J shed 7 bases, with 16 bases lying between them. In nucleotides, the CDR3 is TGTGCCAGCAGTTTAGTGGGGGACTTTGGGACCCAGTACTTC. Its translation is CASSLVGDFGTQYF.

The V and J genes are TRBV15 and TRBJ2-7; D might be TRBD1 (6 bases). This CDR3 has 16 amino acids. Germline CDR1 reads LNHNV; CDR2 reads YYDKDF (reference sequence). V was pared by 4 bases and J by 4 bases, with 20 bases between. This CDR3 reads CATSNILRQDSYEQYF. The CDR3 region has the DNA TGTGCCACCAGCAATATATTACGCCAGGACAGTTACGAGCAGTACTTC. Full variable domain (rest looked up from reference TRBV15 and TRBJ2-7): DAMVIQNPRYQVTQFGKPVTLSCSQTLNHNVMYWYQQKSSQAPKLLFHYYDKDFNNEADTPDNFQSRRPNTSFCFLDIRSPGLGDTAMYLCATSNILRQDSYEQYFGPGTRLTVT.

This clone was detected only a few times. The chain joins TRBV3-1 (or the pseudogene TRBV3-2) to TRBJ1-6; the match to TRBD1 covers 7 bases. Germline-derived CDR1 and CDR2 are LGHDT and YNNKEL (reference sequence). This CDR3 spans 15 amino acids. The V segment lost 4 bases and the J segment 4 bases; nucleotides outside the gene matches: 4. CDR3 nucleotides: TGTGCCAGCAGCCGGGACAGCAAATATAATTCACCCCTCCACTTT. As protein: CASSRDSKYNSPLHF.

This clone was detected ten times or more. This chain joins TRBV6-5 and TRBJ1-5; 8 bases fit TRBD1. The CDR3 is made up of 14 amino acids. Trimming removed 4 bases from V and 5 bases from J; junction bases left unmatched: 4. The germline gives CDR1 MNHEY, CDR2 SVGAGI. The CDR3 reads CASSSTGGYQPQHF. DNA of the CDR3: TGTGCCAGCAGTTCTACAGGGGGGTATCAGCCCCAGCATTTT.

The V and J genes are TRBV29-1 and TRBJ2-1; 8 nucleotides agree with TRBD1. The CDR3 runs 14 residues. After removal of 6 bases from V and 0 bases from J, the junction contained 4 bases not matched to a gene. Per the germline V gene, CDR1 is SQVTM and CDR2 is ANQGSEA. CDR3 nucleotide sequence: TGCAGCGTCCCAGGACAGGGCTCCTACAATGAGCAGTTCTTC. This translates into CSVPGQGSYNEQFF.

V and J are TRBV4-3 and TRBJ1-1; no clear D gene. CDR1 and CDR2 (germline): LGHNA, YSLEER. Trimming pared 0 bases from V and 2 bases from J, leaving 4 bases between. This CDR3 has 13 amino acids. The CDR3 region has the DNA TGCGCCAGCAGCCAAGATCCTAACACTGAAGCTTTCTTT. This gives the protein CASSQDPNTEAFF.

This chain joins TRBV18 and TRBJ1-1; TRBD1 matches 9 bases. CDR3 size: 14 residues. Germline V gene sequence: CDR1 KGHSH, CDR2 LQKENI. Trimming removed 0 bases from V and 8 bases from J; junction bases left unmatched: 4. The CDR3 is CASSPPAGTGEAFF. Here the CDR3 DNA reads TGTGCCAGCTCACCACCTGCAGGGACAGGGGAAGCTTTCTTT.

The chain employs TRBV7-3 and TRBJ2-6; D perhaps matches TRBD1 (5 bases). This CDR3 contains 15 residues. Germline V gene sequence: CDR1 SGHTA, CDR2 FQGTGA. Trimming removed 5 bases from V and 1 base from J, with 9 bases in between. The CDR3 DNA follows: TGTGCCAGCAGCCCGACAGCTTCTGGGGCCAACGTCCTGACTTTC. Its translation: CASSPTASGANVLTF.

The genes are TRBV2 and TRBJ1-2, with a possible D match to TRBD1 (6 bases). The V gene lost 6 bases and the J gene lost 4 bases, with 18 bases spanning the gap. Germline assignment: CDR1 SNHLY and CDR2 FYNNEI. The CDR3 is 15 residues long. The CDR3 sequence is CASSEQGSGGYGYTF. The CDR3 nucleotides read TGTGCCAGCAGCGAACAGGGATCCGGGGGCTATGGCTACACCTTC. Drawing the rest from reference TRBV2 and TRBJ1-2, the complete variable domain is EPEVTQTPSHQVTQMGQEVILRCVPISNHLYFYWYRQILGQKVEFLVSFYNNEISEKSEIFDDQFSVERPDGSNFTLKIRSTKLEDSAMYFCASSEQGSGGYGYTFGSGTRLTVV.

The V call is TRBV5-4, the J call TRBJ2-7; TRBD2 agrees at 7 bases. The CDR3 is 16 residues long. V trimming: 0 bases; J trimming: 4 bases; junction bases outside the gene matches: 10. Germline V lookup: CDR1 SGHNT, CDR2 YYREEE (reference sequence). The CDR3 spells CASSLGGPGTIYEQYF. CDR3 sequence (DNA): TGTGCCAGCAGCTTGGGGGGACCCGGGACTATTTACGAGCAGTACTTC. The whole variable domain, filled in from reference TRBV5-4 and TRBJ2-7, reads ETGVTQSPTHLIKTRGQQVTLRCSSQSGHNTVSWYQQALGQGPQFIFQYYREEENGRGNFPPRFSGLQFPNYSSELNVNALELDDSALYLCASSLGGPGTIYEQYFGPGTRLTVT.

This clone was seen at least ten times. The chain links TRBV19 to TRBJ1-2, with D possibly being TRBD1 (6 bases). Trimming cost V 9 bases and J 7 bases, with 21 bases left between them. The germline CDR1 and CDR2 sequences are LNHDA and SQIVND (reference sequence). The CDR3 loop spans 14 amino acids. DNA for the CDR3: TGTGCCAGCTCACCCGGGACACAGGGTGCTGGCTACACCTTC. As protein: CASSPGTQGAGYTF.

The CDR3 bases are TGTGCCAGTAGTGTGGGACAGGGCAACTATGGCTACACCTTC. Its translation is CASSVGQGNYGYTF. The rearrangement links TRBV19 to TRBJ1-2; 9 nucleotides align to TRBD1. This CDR3 comprises 14 residues. Trimming cost V 5 bases and J 2 bases; bases outside gene matches: 3. Per the germline V gene, CDR1 is LNHDA and CDR2 is SQIVND (reference sequence).

The chain is built from TRBV12-3 or TRBV12-4 and TRBJ2-4; D is undetermined. CDR3 length equals 12 residues. V lost 10 bases to trimming and J lost 6 bases, with 13 bases between them. The CDR3 loop is CAIKSLSNIQYF. For the CDR3, the DNA is TGTGCCATCAAAAGCCTTTCAAACATTCAGTACTTC.

The rearrangement uses TRBV7-2 and TRBJ2-5; TRBD2 aligns across 7 bases. This CDR3 region has 18 residues. Germline V gene sequence: CDR1 SGHTA, CDR2 FQGNSA. V lost 5 bases and J lost 1; bases outside the gene matches: 16. DNA of the CDR3: TGTGCCAGCAGCCCCCAAAAACGACTAGCTCCATTCCAAGAGACCCAGTACTTC. Its protein product is CASSPQKRLAPFQETQYF.

In this sample, this clone turned up a few times. The chain is built from TRBV3-1 (or the pseudogene TRBV3-2) and TRBJ1-2; D is perhaps TRBD1 (5 bases). The V gene lost 4 bases and the J gene lost 3 bases, with 12 bases spanning the gap. CDR3 size: 14 residues. Germline V lookup: CDR1 LGHDT, CDR2 YNNKEL (reference sequence). Written as DNA, the CDR3 is TGTGCCAGCAGCCTAGGGGCAGACTACTATGGCTACACCTTC. Translating gives CASSLGADYYGYTF.

The chain uses TRBV5-1 and TRBJ1-2, with a weak D call TRBD1 (6 bases). The CDR3 runs 17 residues. The germline V and J ends were trimmed by 0 bases and 3 bases, with 18 bases remaining between them. Germline CDR1 SGHRS, CDR2 YFSETQ. DNA for the CDR3: TGCGCCAGCAGCTTGGCAATCTACTCAGGGGCTGACTATGGCTACACCTTC. It codes for CASSLAIYSGADYGYTF.

This clone was found a few times. This chain connects TRBV3-1 (or the pseudogene TRBV3-2) to TRBJ2-3; 9 bases align to TRBD2. Germline CDR1 is LGHDT and CDR2 is YNNKEL (reference sequence). The CDR3 consists of 18 residues. V shed 3 bases and J 3 bases; nucleotides not matched to a gene: 13. The CDR3 protein is CASSHALTSGRSTDTQYF. The CDR3 DNA sequence: TGTGCCAGCAGCCACGCACTTACTAGCGGGCGGTCTACAGATACGCAGTATTTT.

J is TRBJ2-3 and V is TRBV28, with 7 bases matching TRBD1. This CDR3 has 16 residues. The germline CDR1 and CDR2 sequences are MDHEN and SYDVKM. With V trimmed by 7 bases and J by 0 bases, 10 bases remained unmatched. The CDR3 region is CASTTTPGQSTDTQYF. The DNA of the CDR3 is TGTGCCAGCACCACCACCCCGGGACAGAGCACAGATACGCAGTATTTT.

The chain employs TRBV29-1 and TRBJ1-4, with D perhaps TRBD1 (5 bases). This CDR3 has 13 residues. V was shortened by 3 bases and J by 3 bases, with 8 bases between the two germline ends. Per the germline V gene, CDR1 is SQVTM and CDR2 is ANQGSEA. CDR3 nucleotide sequence: TGCAGCGTTGACCGGGGGGCTAATGAAAAACTGTTTTTT. Its translation is CSVDRGANEKLFF.

The chain combines TRBV3-1 (or the pseudogene TRBV3-2) with TRBJ1-2; TRBD1 matches at 9 bases. Unmatched junction bases numbered 2, after V lost 4 bases and J lost 8 bases. Germline V gene data show CDR1 as LGHDT and CDR2 as YNNKEL (reference sequence). The CDR3 loop spans 12 amino acids. Here the CDR3 reads CASSPTGGGYTF. The CDR3 DNA sequence: TGTGCCAGCAGCCCGACAGGGGGAGGCTACACCTTC.

The chain carries TRBV7-2 and TRBJ2-7; 9 bases line up with TRBD1. CDR3 length: 15 residues. Germline CDR1 reads SGHTA; CDR2 reads FQGNSA. Germline trimming cut 8 bases from V and 5 bases from J; bases unmatched to any gene: 13. The CDR3 DNA reads TGTGCCAGCGAACAACACGGACAGGGGATGAACGAGCAGTACTTC. It encodes CASEQHGQGMNEQYF.

This clone showed up just a few times. V usage is TRBV5-1 and J usage is TRBJ1-2; 7 bases map to TRBD1. The germline V gene encodes CDR1 SGHRS and CDR2 YFSETQ. This CDR3 has 15 residues. Trimming took 0 bases from V and 4 from J; bases not matched to a gene: 6. The CDR3 region has the DNA TGCGCCAGCAGCTTGGATCCACAGGGGTCCTATGGCTACACCTTC. Translating it yields CASSLDPQGSYGYTF.